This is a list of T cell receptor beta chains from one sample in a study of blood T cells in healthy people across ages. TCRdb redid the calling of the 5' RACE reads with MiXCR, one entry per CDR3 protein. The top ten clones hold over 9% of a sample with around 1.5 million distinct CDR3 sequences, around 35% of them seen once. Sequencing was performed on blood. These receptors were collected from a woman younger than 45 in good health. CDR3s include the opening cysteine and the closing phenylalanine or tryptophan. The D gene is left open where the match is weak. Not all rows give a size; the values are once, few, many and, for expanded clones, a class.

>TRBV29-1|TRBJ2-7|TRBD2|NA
TGCAGCCCCGGGGGGGAGGGGGAGCAGTACTTC
CSPGGEGEQYF
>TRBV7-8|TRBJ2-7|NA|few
TGTGCCAGCAGCTTAGCGGTCGGGTGGCACGAGCAGTACTTC
CASSLAVGWHEQYF
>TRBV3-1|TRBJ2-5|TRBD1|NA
TGTGCCAGCAGCGATAATGGGAGGACAGGGGGCAACTCAGAGACCCAGTACTTC
CASSDNGRTGGNSETQYF
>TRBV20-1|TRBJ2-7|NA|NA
TGCAGTGCTAGAGATTCTCCCTTAGCCCCAGGCGTGGGGCCCTACGAGCAGTACTTC
CSARDSPLAPGVGPYEQYF
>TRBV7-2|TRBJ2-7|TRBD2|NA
TGTGCCAGCAGCATCTCCCGGTTAGCGGGAGATGTCCACGAGCAGTACTTC
CASSISRLAGDVHEQYF
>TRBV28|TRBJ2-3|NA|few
TGTGCCACCCGTCCCGGGCCAGGGAGCACAGATACGCAGTATTTT
CATRPGPGSTDTQYF
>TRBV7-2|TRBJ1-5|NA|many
TGTGCCAGCAGCTTAGTTCCGGGGGATTGGCAGCCCCAGCATTTT
CASSLVPGDWQPQHF
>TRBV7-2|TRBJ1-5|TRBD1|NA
TGTGCCAGCAGCTTAGGACAGGGGGGCAGGCAGCCCCAGCATTTT
CASSLGQGGRQPQHF
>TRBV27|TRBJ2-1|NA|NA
TGTGCCAGCAGTTTATTTTGGCGGGCCGCTACCTACAATGGGCAGTTCTTC
CASSLFWRAATYNGQFF
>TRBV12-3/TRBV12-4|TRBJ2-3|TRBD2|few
TGTGCCAGCAGCCAAGGGACTAGCGGGATACCCCGCACGCAGTATTTT
CASSQGTSGIPRTQYF
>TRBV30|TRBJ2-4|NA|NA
TGTGCCTGGGATCAGAACACCCACCGGGAGCAGTACTTC
CAWDQNTHREQYF
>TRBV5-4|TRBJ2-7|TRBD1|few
TGTGCCAGCAGGGACAGGGGGGGCTACGAGCAGTACTTC
CASRDRGGYEQYF
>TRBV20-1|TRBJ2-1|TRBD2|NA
TGCAGTGCTAGGGGGGGACTAGACTCCTACAATGAGCAGTTCTTC
CSARGGLDSYNEQFF
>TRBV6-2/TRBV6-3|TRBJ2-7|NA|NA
TGTGCCAGCAGTTACTTACCCCCCGGCGAGCAGTACTTC
CASSYLPPGEQYF
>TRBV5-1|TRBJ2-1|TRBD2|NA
TGCGCCAGCCAGCGGGAGCGGTTGTACAATGAGCAGTTCTTC
CASQRERLYNEQFF
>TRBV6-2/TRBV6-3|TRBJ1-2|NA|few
TGTGCCAGCAGCCCCAACCCAGGTTCTAACTATGGCTACACCTTC
CASSPNPGSNYGYTF
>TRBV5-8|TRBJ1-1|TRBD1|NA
TGTGCCAGCTGCTATCCGGGACAGCGAAAGAACACTGAAGCTTTCTTT
CASCYPGQRKNTEAFF
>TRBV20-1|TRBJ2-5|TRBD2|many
TGCAGTGCTAGAGATCCTAGCGGGAGATACGAGACCCAGTACTTC
CSARDPSGRYETQYF
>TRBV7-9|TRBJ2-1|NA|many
TGTGCCAGCAGCTCGAAGTATGAGCAGTTCTTC
CASSSKYEQFF
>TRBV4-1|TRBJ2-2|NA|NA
TGCGCCAGCAGCCAAGCGCTCGCTATTACCGGGGAGCTGTTTTTT
CASSQALAITGELFF
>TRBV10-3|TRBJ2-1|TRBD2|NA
TGTGCCATCAGGGCGGGGGGGAATGAGCAGTTCTTC
CAIRAGGNEQFF
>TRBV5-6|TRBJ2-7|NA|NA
TGTGCCAGCAGCAGGAGGACAGAGGGGAATCCCTACGAGCAGTACTTC
CASSRRTEGNPYEQYF
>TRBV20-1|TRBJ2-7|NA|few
TGCCGCGCGGGCAGTACCTACGAGCAGTACTTC
CRAGSTYEQYF
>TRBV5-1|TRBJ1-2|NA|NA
TGCGCCAGCAGCTCCACGGACAGTCCAGGAGCTGGCTACACCTTC
CASSSTDSPGAGYTF
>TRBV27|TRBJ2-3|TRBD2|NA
TGTGCCAGCAGTAGGGGTCAGACTAGCGGGGGGGCCGGGTATAAAGATACGCAGTATTTT
CASSRGQTSGGAGYKDTQYF
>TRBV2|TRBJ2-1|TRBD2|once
TGTGCCAGCAGTTTTATAGCGGGCGCCGAAGAGCAGTTCTTC
CASSFIAGAEEQFF
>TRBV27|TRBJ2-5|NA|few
TGTGCCAGCAGTTTAGCGGGGCAGGGTTCGACCTACGGGCAGTACTTC
CASSLAGQGSTYGQYF
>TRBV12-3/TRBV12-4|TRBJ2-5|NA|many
TGTGCCAGCAGCTATAGGGACGGAGAGACCCAGTACTTC
CASSYRDGETQYF
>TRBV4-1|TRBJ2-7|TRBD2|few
TGCGCCAGCAGCCGAGGGACTAGCGGGGGGGACTCCTACGAGCAGTACTTC
CASSRGTSGGDSYEQYF
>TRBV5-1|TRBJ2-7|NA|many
TGCGCCAGCAGCTTAAACCGAGCGGCCTACGAGCAGTACTTC
CASSLNRAAYEQYF
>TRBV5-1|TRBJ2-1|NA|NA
TGCGCCAGCAGCGTGGCCGGGCAGAGGACCTACAATGAGCAGTTCTTC
CASSVAGQRTYNEQFF
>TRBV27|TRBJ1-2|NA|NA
TGTGCCAGCAGTTCCACTCCACCGGACAGTAACTATGGCTACACCTTC
CASSSTPPDSNYGYTF
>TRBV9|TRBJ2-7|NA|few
TGTGCCAGCAGCGTAGGGACTATTCCCTACGAGCAGTACTTC
CASSVGTIPYEQYF
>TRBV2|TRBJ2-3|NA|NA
TGTGCCAGCAGTGAGTCGGGGCGGGGCAGCACAGATACGCAGTATTTT
CASSESGRGSTDTQYF
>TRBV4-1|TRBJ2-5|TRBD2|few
TGCGCCAGCAGCCAAGATTTGACTAGCGGGGGGTCAGAGACCCAGTACTTC
CASSQDLTSGGSETQYF
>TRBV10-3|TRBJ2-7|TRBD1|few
TGTGCCATCAGTGAAAAGGGGACAGGGTTCGGCGAGCAGTACTTC
CAISEKGTGFGEQYF
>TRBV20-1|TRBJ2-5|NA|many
TGCAGTGCTTACGGGGGTCAAGAGACCCAGTACTTC
CSAYGGQETQYF
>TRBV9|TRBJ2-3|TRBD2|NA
TGTGCCAACAGCGCCACTAGCGGATACACAGATACGCAGTATTTT
CANSATSGYTDTQYF
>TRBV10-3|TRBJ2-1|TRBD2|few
TGTGCCATTGGACTAGCGGGACACAATGAGCAGTTCTTC
CAIGLAGHNEQFF
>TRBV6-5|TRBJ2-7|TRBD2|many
TGTGCCAGCAGTTACTCGAAGGATGGGGGGGACTACGAGCAGTACTTC
CASSYSKDGGDYEQYF
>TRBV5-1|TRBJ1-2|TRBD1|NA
TGCGCCAGCAGGAGGGGAAGGGGACAGGACTATGGCTACACCTTC
CASRRGRGQDYGYTF
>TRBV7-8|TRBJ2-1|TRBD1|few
TGTGCCAGCAGCCGCCAGTACAGGGGTTACACAGCACGGCAGTTCTTC
CASSRQYRGYTARQFF
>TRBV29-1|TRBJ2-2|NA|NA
TGCAGCGCTGACCGGGCCCGAACTGGGGAGCTGTTTTTT
CSADRARTGELFF